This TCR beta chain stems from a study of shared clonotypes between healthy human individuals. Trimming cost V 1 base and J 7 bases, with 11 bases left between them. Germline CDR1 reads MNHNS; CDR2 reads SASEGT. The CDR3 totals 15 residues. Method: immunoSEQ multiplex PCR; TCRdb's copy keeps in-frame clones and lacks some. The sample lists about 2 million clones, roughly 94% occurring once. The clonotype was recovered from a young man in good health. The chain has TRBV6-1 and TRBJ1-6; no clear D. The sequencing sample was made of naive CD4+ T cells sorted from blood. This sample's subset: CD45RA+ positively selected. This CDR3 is CASSEVQGRNSPLHF. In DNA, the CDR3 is TGTGCCAGCAGTGAAGTTCAAGGGAGGAATTCACCCCTCCACTTT.